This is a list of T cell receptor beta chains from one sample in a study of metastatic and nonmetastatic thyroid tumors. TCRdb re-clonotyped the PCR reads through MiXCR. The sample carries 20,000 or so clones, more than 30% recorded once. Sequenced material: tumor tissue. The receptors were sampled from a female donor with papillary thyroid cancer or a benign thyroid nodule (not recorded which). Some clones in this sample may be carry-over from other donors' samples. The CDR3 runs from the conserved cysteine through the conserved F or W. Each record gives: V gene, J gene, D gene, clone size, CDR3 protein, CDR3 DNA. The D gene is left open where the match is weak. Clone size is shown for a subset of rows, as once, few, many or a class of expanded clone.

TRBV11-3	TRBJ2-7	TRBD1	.	CASSKGQGYEQYF	TGTGCCAGCAGCAAGGGACAGGGCTACGAGCAGTACTTC
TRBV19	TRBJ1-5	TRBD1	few	CASSMGTEGQPQHF	TGTGCCAGTAGCATGGGGACAGAGGGGCAGCCCCAGCATTTT
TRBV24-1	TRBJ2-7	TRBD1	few	CATSDRGQGYEQYF	TGTGCCACCAGTGACAGGGGACAGGGCTACGAGCAGTACTTC
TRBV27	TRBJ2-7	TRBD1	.	CASRWTGGYEQYF	TGTGCCAGCAGATGGACAGGGGGCTACGAGCAGTACTTC
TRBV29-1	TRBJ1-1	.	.	CSVGVRNTEAFF	TGCAGCGTGGGGGTTCGGAACACTGAAGCTTTCTTT
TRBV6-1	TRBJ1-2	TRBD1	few	CASSGQEGVGYTF	TGTGCCAGCAGCGGACAGGAAGGGGTAGGCTACACCTTC
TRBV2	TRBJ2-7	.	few	CASSTTDPTSEQYF	TGTGCCAGCAGTACGACAGACCCTACCTCCGAGCAGTACTTC
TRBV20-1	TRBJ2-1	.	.	CSARAPTALSSYNEQFF	TGCAGTGCTAGAGCCCCTACGGCGTTATCTTCCTACAATGAGCAGTTCTTC
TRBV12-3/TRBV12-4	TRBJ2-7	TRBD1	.	CASSSPGQGTDEQYF	TGTGCCAGCAGCTCACCGGGACAGGGAACCGACGAGCAGTACTTC
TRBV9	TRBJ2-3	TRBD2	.	CASSVGITSGRAGTDTQYF	TGTGCCAGCAGCGTAGGAATAACTAGCGGGAGGGCGGGCACAGATACACAGTATTTT
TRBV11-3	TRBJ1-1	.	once	CASSPPGGRTEAFF	TGTGCCAGCAGCCCCCCCGGGGGGCGAACTGAAGCTTTCTTT
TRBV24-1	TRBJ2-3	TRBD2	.	CATSLRAGGRDTQYF	TGTGCCACCAGTCTTAGGGCGGGAGGACGAGATACGCAGTATTTT
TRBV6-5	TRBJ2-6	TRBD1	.	CASSSKPTGVGANVLTF	TGTGCCAGCAGTTCGAAACCTACAGGGGTGGGGGCCAACGTCCTGACTTTC
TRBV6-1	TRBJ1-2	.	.	CASSPGPNYGYTF	TGTGCCAGCAGTCCCGGACCAAACTATGGCTACACCTTC
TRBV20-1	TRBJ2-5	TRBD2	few	CSASGTSGSSSDQYF	TGCAGTGCTAGCGGGACTAGCGGGAGCTCCAGCGACCAGTACTTC
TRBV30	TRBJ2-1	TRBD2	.	CAWSVRLADSEQFF	TGTGCCTGGAGTGTTCGACTAGCGGACAGTGAGCAGTTCTTC